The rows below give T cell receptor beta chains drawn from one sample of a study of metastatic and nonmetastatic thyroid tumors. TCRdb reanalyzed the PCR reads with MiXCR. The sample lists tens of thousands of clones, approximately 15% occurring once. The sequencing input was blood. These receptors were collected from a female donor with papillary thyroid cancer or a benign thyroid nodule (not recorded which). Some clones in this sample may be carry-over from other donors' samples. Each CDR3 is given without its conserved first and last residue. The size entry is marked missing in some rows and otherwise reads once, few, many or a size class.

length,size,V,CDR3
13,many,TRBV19,ASSPGQRITDGYT
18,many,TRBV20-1,SARGSSGRARVAKLNEQF
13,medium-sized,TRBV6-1,ASSWTSGGYNEQF
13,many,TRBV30,AWRTETRDTGELF
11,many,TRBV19,ASSKGRNYGYT
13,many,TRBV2,ASSGETTRVDEQF
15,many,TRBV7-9,ASSLEGYRGRGETQY
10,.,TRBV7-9,ASSLSDSPLH
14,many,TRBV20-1,SARGLVMQGVNEQF
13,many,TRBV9,ASSVLGDTYNEQF
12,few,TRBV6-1,ASSRLAGGDTQY
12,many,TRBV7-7,ASSPGQGVFEQY
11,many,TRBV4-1,ASSGRLYQPQH
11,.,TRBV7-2,ASSPERDQPQH
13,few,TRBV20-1,SAPPVAGGAYEQY
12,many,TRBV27,ASIRQGAAYEQY
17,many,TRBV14,ASSQLSVLSTGGNTEAF
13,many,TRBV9,ASSGAGAGTGELF
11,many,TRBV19,ASKRQGNTEAF
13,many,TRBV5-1,ASSPAPGAGDTQY
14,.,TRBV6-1,ASSESIAGGNQPQH
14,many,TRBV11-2,ASSPPGLASTDTQY
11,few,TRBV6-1,ASRRAGADTQY
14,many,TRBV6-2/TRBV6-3,ASSPGTLTNTGELF
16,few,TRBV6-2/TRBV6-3,ASRKGRDPPGGANVMT
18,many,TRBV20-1,SAREFGTSGRSRSYNEQF
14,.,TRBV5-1,ASSFTRTGGPGEQF
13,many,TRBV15,ATSGSTSSYNEQF
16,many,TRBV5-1,ASSTGDRGRNRGGELF
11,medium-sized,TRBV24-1,ATRTAPLYEQY
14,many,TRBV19,ASSIGATRSYNEQF
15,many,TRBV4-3,ASSQDHYLGPSNEQF
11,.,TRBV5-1,ASSLGVGNIQY
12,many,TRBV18,ASSPGAGTGELF
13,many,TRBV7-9,ASSFSGQGPYEQY
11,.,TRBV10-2,SSRHRGFYEQY
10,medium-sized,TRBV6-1,ASSDPSYEQY
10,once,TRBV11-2,ASSLFQEIQY
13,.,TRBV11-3,ASNATGVSVTEAF
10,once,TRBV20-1,SAGDGYYGYT
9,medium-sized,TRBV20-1,SVQGGNEQF
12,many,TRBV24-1,ATSESGDGSGYT
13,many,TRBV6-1,ASSEWAGGPETQY
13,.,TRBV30,ACKDRNQHPGELF
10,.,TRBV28,ASIKWNTEAF
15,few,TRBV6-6,AISDSVQGTHTGELF
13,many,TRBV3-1,ASSPGTSGTGELF
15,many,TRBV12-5,ASGLQTIDRVSYEQY
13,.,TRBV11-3,ASSLGTSGTDTQY
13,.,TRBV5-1,ASSLGTSGTDTQY
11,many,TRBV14,ASSRGSGGELF